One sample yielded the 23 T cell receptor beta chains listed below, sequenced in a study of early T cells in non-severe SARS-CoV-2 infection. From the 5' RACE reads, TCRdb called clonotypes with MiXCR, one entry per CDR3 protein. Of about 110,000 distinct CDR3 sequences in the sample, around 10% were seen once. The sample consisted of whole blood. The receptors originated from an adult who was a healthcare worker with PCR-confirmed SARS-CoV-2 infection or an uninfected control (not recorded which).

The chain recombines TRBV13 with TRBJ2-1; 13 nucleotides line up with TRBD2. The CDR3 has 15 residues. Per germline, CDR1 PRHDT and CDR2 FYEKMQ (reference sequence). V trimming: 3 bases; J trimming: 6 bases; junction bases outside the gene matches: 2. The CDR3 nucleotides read TGTGCCAGCAGCTTCCGGACTAGCGGGGGCAATGAGCAGTTCTTC. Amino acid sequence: CASSFRTSGGNEQFF.

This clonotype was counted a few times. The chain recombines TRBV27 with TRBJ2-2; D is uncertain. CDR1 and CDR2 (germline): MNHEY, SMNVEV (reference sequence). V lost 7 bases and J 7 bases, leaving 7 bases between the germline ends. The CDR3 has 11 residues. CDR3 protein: CASKRSGELFF. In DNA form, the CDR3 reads TGTGCCAGCAAAAGGAGCGGGGAGCTGTTTTTT.

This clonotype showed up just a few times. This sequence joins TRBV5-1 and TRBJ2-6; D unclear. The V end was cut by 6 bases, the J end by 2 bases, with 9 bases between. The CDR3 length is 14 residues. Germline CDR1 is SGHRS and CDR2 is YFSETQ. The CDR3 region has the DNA TGCGCCAGCACCCTCCAACCTGGGGCCAACGTCCTGACTTTC. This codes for CASTLQPGANVLTF.

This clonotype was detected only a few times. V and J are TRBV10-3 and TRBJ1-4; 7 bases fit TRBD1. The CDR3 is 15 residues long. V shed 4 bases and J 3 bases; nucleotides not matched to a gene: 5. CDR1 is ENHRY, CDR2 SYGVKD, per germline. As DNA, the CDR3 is TGTGCCATCAGTGCAACCGGGACAGCTAATGAAAAACTGTTTTTT. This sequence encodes CAISATGTANEKLFF.

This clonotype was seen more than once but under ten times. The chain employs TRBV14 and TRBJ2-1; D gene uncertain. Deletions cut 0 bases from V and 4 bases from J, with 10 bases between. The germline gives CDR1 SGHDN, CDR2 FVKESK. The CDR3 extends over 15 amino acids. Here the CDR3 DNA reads TGTGCCAGCAGCCAAGACCTCTCCGGATACAATGAGCAGTTCTTC. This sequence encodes CASSQDLSGYNEQFF.

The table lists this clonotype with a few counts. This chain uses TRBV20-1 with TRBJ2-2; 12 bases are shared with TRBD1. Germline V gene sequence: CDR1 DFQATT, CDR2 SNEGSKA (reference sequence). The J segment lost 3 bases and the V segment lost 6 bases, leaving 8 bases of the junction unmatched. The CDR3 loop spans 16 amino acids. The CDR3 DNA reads TGCAGTGCAACCCGGGACAGGGGGCTGTACACCGGGGAGCTGTTTTTT. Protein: CSATRDRGLYTGELFF.

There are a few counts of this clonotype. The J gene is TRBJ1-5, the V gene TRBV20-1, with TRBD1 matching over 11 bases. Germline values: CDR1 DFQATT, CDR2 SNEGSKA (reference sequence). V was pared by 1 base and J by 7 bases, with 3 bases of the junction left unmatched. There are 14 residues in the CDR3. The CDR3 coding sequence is TGCAGTGCTAGAGGGACAGGGGGCGCCCAGCCCCAGCATTTT. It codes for CSARGTGGAQPQHF.

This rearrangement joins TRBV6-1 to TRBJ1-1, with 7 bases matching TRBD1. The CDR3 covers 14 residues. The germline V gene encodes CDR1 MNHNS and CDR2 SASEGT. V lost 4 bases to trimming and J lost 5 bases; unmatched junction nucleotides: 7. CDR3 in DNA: TGTGCCAGCAGTGCCCGACAGGGTTGGACTGAAGCTTTCTTT. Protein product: CASSARQGWTEAFF.

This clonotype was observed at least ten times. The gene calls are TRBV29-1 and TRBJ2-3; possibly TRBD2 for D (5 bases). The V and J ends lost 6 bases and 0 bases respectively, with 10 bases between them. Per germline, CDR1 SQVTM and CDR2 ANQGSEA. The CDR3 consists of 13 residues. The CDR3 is CSVVASSTDTQYF. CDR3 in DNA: TGCAGCGTGGTAGCGTCTAGCACAGATACGCAGTATTTT.

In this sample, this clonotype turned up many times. The CDR3 DNA follows: TGTGCCGCCGGACAGGGAGGCACTGAAGCTTTCTTT. Translating it yields CAAGQGGTEAFF. The chain has TRBV10-3 and TRBJ1-1, with 8 bases lining up with TRBD1. CDR1 is ENHRY, CDR2 SYGVKD, per germline. The V gene end was trimmed by 11 bases and the J gene end by 4 bases; junction bases not matched to a gene: 6. CDR3 length equals 12 residues.

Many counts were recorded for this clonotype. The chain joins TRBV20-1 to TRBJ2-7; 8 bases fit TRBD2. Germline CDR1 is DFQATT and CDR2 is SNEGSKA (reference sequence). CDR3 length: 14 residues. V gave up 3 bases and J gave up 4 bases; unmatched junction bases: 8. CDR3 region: CSASGGLAYYEQYF. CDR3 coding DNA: TGCAGTGCTAGCGGTGGACTAGCTTATTACGAGCAGTACTTC.

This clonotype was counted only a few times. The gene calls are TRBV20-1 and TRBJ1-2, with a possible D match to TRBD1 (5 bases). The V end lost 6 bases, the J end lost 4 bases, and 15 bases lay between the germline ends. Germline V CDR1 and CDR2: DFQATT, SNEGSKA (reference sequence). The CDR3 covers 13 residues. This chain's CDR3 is CSAVPGPSYGYTF. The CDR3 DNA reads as TGCAGTGCCGTCCCGGGACCGAGCTATGGCTACACCTTC.

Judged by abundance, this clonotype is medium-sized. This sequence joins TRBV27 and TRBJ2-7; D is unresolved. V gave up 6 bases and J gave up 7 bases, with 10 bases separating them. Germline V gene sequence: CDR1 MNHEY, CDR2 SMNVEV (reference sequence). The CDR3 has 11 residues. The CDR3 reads CASSSRSEQYF. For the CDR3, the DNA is TGTGCCAGCAGCTCCCGCTCGGAGCAGTACTTC.

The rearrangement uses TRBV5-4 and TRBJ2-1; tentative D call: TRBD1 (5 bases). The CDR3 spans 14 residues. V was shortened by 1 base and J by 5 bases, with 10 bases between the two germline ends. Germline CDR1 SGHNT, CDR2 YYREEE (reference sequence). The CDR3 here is CASSLSRANNEQFF. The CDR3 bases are TGTGCCAGCAGCTTGAGCAGGGCCAACAATGAGCAGTTCTTC.

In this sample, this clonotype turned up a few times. The CDR3 region is CASSWGTGGKTQYF. In nucleotides, the CDR3 is TGCGCCAGCAGCTGGGGGACAGGGGGCAAGACCCAGTACTTC. V is TRBV5-1 and J is TRBJ2-5, with 12 positions matching TRBD1. Germline V gene data show CDR1 as SGHRS and CDR2 as YFSETQ. After removal of 3 bases from V and 6 bases from J, the junction contained 3 bases not matched to a gene. CDR3 size: 14 residues.

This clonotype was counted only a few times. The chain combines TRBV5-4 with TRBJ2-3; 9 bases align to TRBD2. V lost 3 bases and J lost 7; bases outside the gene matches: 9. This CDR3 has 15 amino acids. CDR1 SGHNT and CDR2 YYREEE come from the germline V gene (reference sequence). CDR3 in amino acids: CASSSGAGGVNTQYF. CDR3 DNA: TGTGCCAGCAGCTCGGGAGCGGGGGGCGTGAATACGCAGTATTTT. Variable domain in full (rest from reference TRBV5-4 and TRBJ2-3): ETGVTQSPTHLIKTRGQQVTLRCSSQSGHNTVSWYQQALGQGPQFIFQYYREEENGRGNFPPRFSGLQFPNYSSELNVNALELDDSALYLCASSSGAGGVNTQYFGPGTRLTVL.

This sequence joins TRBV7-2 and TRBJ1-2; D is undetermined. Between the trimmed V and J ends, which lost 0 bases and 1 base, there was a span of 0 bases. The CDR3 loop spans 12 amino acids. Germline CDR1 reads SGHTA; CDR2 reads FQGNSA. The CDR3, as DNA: TGTGCCAGCAGCTTAGCTAACTATGGCTACACCTTC. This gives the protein CASSLANYGYTF.

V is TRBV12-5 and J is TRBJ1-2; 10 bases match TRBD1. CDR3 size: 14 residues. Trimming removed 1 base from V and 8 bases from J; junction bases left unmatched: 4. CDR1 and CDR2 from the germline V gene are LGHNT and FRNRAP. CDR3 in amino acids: CASGLGQGARGYTF. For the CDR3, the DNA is TGTGCTAGTGGTTTGGGACAGGGGGCGCGAGGCTACACCTTC.

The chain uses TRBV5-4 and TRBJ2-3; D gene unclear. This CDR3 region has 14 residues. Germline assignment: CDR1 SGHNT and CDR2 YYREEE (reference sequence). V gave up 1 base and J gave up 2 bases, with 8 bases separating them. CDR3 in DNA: TGTGCCAGCAGCTTGAGACCGTACACAGATACGCAGTATTTT. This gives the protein CASSLRPYTDTQYF.

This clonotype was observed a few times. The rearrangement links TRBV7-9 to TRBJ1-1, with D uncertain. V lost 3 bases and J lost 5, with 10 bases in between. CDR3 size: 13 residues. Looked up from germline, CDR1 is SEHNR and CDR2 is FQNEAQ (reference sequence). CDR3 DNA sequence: TGTGCCAGCAGCTTGGGTTCGGAGACTGAAGCTTTCTTT. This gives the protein CASSLGSETEAFF.

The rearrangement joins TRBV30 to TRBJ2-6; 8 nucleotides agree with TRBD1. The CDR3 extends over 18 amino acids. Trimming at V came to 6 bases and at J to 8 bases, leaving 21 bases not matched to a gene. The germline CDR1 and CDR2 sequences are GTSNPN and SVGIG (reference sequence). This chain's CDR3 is CACNQGAGLELGTNVLTF. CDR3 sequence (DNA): TGTGCCTGCAACCAGGGGGCTGGGCTCGAGTTAGGGACCAACGTCCTGACTTTC.

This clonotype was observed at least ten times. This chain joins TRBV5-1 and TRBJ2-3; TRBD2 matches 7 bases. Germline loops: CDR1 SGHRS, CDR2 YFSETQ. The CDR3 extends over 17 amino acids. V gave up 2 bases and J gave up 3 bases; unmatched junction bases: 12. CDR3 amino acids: CASSFLAREIVTDTQYF. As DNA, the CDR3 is TGCGCCAGCAGCTTCCTAGCGCGGGAGATAGTAACAGATACGCAGTATTTT. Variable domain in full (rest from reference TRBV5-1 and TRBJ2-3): KAGVTQTPRYLIKTRGQQVTLSCSPISGHRSVSWYQQTPGQGLQFLFEYFSETQRNKGNFPGRFSGRQFSNSRSEMNVSTLELGDSALYLCASSFLAREIVTDTQYFGPGTRLTVL.

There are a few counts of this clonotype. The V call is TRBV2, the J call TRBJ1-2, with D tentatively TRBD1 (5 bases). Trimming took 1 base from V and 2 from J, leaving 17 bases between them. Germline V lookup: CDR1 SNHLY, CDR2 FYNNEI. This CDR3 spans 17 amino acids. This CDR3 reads CASSEVSPRGGNYGYTF. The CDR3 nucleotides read TGTGCCAGCAGTGAAGTATCACCCCGCGGGGGAAACTATGGCTACACCTTC. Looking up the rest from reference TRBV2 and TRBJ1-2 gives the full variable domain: EPEVTQTPSHQVTQMGQEVILRCVPISNHLYFYWYRQILGQKVEFLVSFYNNEISEKSEIFDDQFSVERPDGSNFTLKIRSTKLEDSAMYFCASSEVSPRGGNYGYTFGSGTRLTVV.